Reported below is one T cell receptor (beta chain). These data come from a study of blood T cell repertoires in COVID-19. About the research overall: Specimens from acute and convalescent COVID-19 originated in the United States, Italy and Spain. T cells, B-cell-depleted T cells, or PBMCs provided the cDNA or gDNA that served as material.

Germline V gene data show CDR1 as MDHEN and CDR2 as SYDVKM. The V segment lost 4 bases and the J segment 2 bases; nucleotides outside the gene matches: 12. This CDR3 is 17 amino acids long. Original methodology: For nucleated cells, counts were estimated from reference gene primer amplification. Using immunoSEQ multiplex PCR, the repertoire was profiled, and TCRdb retains in-frame clones only, with some absent. V and J calls plus clone size are reproduced from that table; the DNA served to infer D and trimming. The sample includes some 150,000 clones, roughly 85% of them seen just once. V usage is TRBV28 and J usage is TRBJ2-7; 9 nucleotides agree with TRBD2. The sequenced sample consisted of peripheral blood. This receptor was obtained from a man aged 50-60 years with acute or convalescent COVID-19. The CDR3 reads CASSSTTGTSWTYEQYF. The CDR3 DNA is TGTGCCAGCAGTTCGACTACCGGGACTAGCTGGACCTACGAGCAGTACTTC.